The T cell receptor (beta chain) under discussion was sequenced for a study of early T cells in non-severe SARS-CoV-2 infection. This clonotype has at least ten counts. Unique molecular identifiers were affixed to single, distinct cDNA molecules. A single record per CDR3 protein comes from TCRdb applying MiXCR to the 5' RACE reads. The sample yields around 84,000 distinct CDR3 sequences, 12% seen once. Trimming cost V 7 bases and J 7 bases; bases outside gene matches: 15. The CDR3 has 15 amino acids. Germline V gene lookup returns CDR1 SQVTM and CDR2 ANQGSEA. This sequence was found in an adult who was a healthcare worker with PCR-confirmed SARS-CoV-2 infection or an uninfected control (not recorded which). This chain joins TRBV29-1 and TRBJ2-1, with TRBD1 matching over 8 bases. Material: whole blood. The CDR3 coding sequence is TGCAGCGCCCTTTCAGGGGGCCCCGAGATAAATGAGCAGTTCTTC. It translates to CSALSGGPEINEQFF.